This T cell receptor (beta chain) was recorded in a study of T cell changes during pregnancy in multiple sclerosis. The CDR3 is 15 amino acids. V was clipped by 1 base and J by 3 bases, with 9 bases between them. Per germline, CDR1 SGHVS and CDR2 FNYEAQ. The protocol was immunoSEQ multiplex PCR, while the TCRdb copy is restricted to in-frame clones and leaves out a portion. This table has roughly 76,000 clones, approximately 91% appearing once. The chain joins TRBV7-6 to TRBJ1-4, with D possibly being TRBD1 (6 bases). Sequencing was performed on CD4+ T cells from peripheral blood mononuclear cells, taken after pregnancy. This TCR was recovered from a female donor with multiple sclerosis, enrolled in a pregnancy study. The CDR3 DNA reads TGTGCCAGCAGCTTAGGAGGGGGATCTAATGAAAAACTGTTTTTT. This encodes CASSLGGGSNEKLFF.